This TCR beta chain was profiled in a study of cytomegalovirus exposure and HLA in healthy donors. Study-level results: As a later analysis showed, a missense DCLRE1C variant was linked to trimming of TCR beta V- and J-genes.

The CDR3 sequence is 15 residues long. V dropped 6 bases and J dropped 1; count of bases not matched to a gene: 5. The germline V gene has CDR1 MNHNS and CDR2 SASEGT. 60 Vbeta and 13 Jbeta primers were used in PCR. Sequencing was performed with immunoSEQ multiplex PCR; in TCRdb, only in-frame clones are kept and a portion is missing. Recorded for this sample: around 75,000 clones. Remarks on this clone: What it binds is not known.

The rearrangement links TRBV6-1 to TRBJ1-1; 10 bases match TRBD1. What was sequenced was PBMCs. The TCR sequence derives from a man between 50 and 59 years old in good health and CMV-seropositive. CDR3 amino acids: CASRQTGGANTEAFF. The DNA of the CDR3 is TGTGCCAGCAGGCAGACAGGGGGCGCGAACACTGAAGCTTTCTTT.